The rows below give T cell receptor beta chains drawn from one sample of a study of T cells expressing NK-cell markers. TCRdb reworked the 5' RACE reads into one entry per CDR3 protein, no DNA. The sample totals around 110,000 distinct CDR3 sequences. The sequenced material came from blood T cells: a sorted CD56 or NKG2C T cell subset, CD4+ or CD8+ T cells, or bulk PBMC T cells (not recorded which). These receptors came from a woman between 18 and 75 years old in good health. The CDR3 runs from the conserved cysteine through the conserved F or W. Fields, in order: J gene, V gene, CDR3 length, CDR3 protein.

TRBJ2-2	TRBV4-2	18	CASSQEASGGAATGELFF
TRBJ2-3	TRBV20-1	16	CSAREASGGSTDTQYF
TRBJ1-1	TRBV9	14	CASTGGIANTEAFF
TRBJ2-7	TRBV7-9	14	CASSPPGNRYEQYF
TRBJ2-1	TRBV20-1	16	CSASDARELFDNEQFF
TRBJ2-1	TRBV7-9	15	CASSLGVSEYNEQFF
TRBJ2-2	TRBV29-1	12	CSVGWETGELFF
TRBJ2-1	TRBV27	15	CASTHGGAAYNEQFF
TRBJ1-2	TRBV7-9	13	CASSLTGIYGYTF
TRBJ2-1	TRBV6-4	13	CASSDEGHNEQFF
TRBJ2-1	TRBV12-3/TRBV12-4	13	CASWGGRGDEQFF
TRBJ2-1	TRBV6-6	13	CASSYTPGTGMFF
TRBJ1-1	TRBV12-3/TRBV12-4	16	CASSQPGQASNTEAFF
TRBJ1-1	TRBV7-3	13	CASSLQGYTEAFF
TRBJ2-1	TRBV30	12	CAWSPPSAEQFF
TRBJ2-1	TRBV27	17	CASSPRGSGGLYNEQFF
TRBJ2-1	TRBV20-1	12	CSARDRGIEQFF
TRBJ2-1	TRBV20-1	11	CSVRIGGEQFF
TRBJ2-2	TRBV5-5	14	CASSQFTGTGELFF
TRBJ2-2	TRBV19	12	CASRVGPGELFF
TRBJ2-1	TRBV27	12	CASRGLAGEQFF
TRBJ2-3	TRBV4-2	16	CASSQDGAGNTDTQYF
TRBJ2-7	TRBV10-3	12	CAISGSVGEQYF
TRBJ2-1	TRBV3-1	16	CASSSRLLSANNEQFF
TRBJ1-1	TRBV23-1	14	CASSQFGMNTEAFF
TRBJ1-1	TRBV11-2	14	CASSLDGQGAEAFF
TRBJ2-7	TRBV20-1	12	CSAGTGGWEQYF
TRBJ2-3	TRBV9	15	CASSATAGGSDTQYF
TRBJ2-7	TRBV20-1	14	CSAHRQGSSYEQYF
TRBJ2-3	TRBV7-9	12	CASSLRSDTQYF
TRBJ1-1	TRBV5-6	13	CASSPPGLTEAFF
TRBJ2-1	TRBV12-3/TRBV12-4	14	CASSKPWPDNEQFF
TRBJ2-1	TRBV20-1	17	CSARVGGRPSSYNEQFF
TRBJ2-2	TRBV15	16	CATSTPGGAITGELFF
TRBJ2-3	TRBV20-1	14	CSATDREGTDTQYF
TRBJ1-1	TRBV12-3/TRBV12-4	15	CASSPEPAANTEAFF
TRBJ2-5	TRBV28	14	CAVAPGRLQETQYF
TRBJ1-2	TRBV12-3/TRBV12-4	13	CASSPFLGVGYTF
TRBJ1-4	TRBV11-2	15	CASSSTGSTNEKLFF
TRBJ1-5	TRBV30	14	CAWSVGQSNQPQHF
TRBJ2-7	TRBV7-2	15	CASSFHRLGFYEQYF
TRBJ2-1	TRBV19	14	CASSVGTAYNEQFF
TRBJ2-2	TRBV7-3	13	CASSLPPAGELFF
TRBJ2-3	TRBV5-5	17	CASSLFGGTGLTDTQYF
TRBJ2-1	TRBV9	11	CASSGSGEQFF
TRBJ2-1	TRBV29-1	15	CSVAAGGGSYNEQFF
TRBJ2-1	TRBV7-8	13	CASTQVGGNEQFF
TRBJ2-7	TRBV7-9	14	CASSLATEFYEQYF
TRBJ2-5	TRBV12-3/TRBV12-4	16	CASRLTSGGTEETQYF
TRBJ2-7	TRBV11-1	13	CASSRTVYYEQYF
TRBJ2-2	TRBV7-3	17	CASSLWGRTGVNGELFF